Included here is one TCR beta chain sequence, with context. Its cognate antigen has yet to be identified. Base-call qualities are not available, and no considerably larger clone is one nucleotide away. The donors belonged to the validation cohort of under 150 subjects, which was separate from the approximately 660-subject first cohort. Libraries came from the immunoSEQ multiplex PCR assay. From the authors' description of their analysis: A statistical classification framework was built for diagnosing cytomegalovirus status from the catalog of TCR beta chain sequences. TCRdb stores this immuneACCESS table with in-frame sequences only. Part of the clones is absent; in the studies checked, under half of the shortfall reflects unresolved V genes, and no reason is known for the rest. For V, J and clone size, that table is used; D and trimming come from the DNA. The sample yields about 160,000 clones; nearly 90% were counted once. Approximately 10% of the sample is taken by the ten largest.

This entry is derived from a study of cytomegalovirus exposure and HLA in healthy donors (dated by TCRdb to about 2017). General notes on the study: According to a later analysis, one platform produced both the 100 to 150 validation repertoires and the 666 repertoires of the first cohort. The study combined high-throughput TCR immunosequencing, statistical association of individual TCRs with disease status, and machine learning to predict cytomegalovirus infection status. The aim of the study was to test whether cataloging public T cell receptors could identify signatures of past pathogen exposure. Besides the first cohort of under 700 subjects, a separate validation cohort made up of 120 different subjects was used.

Overall results and qualifications from the work: According to the authors, the approach could potentially be generalized to other disease states and immunological phenotypes. While some public TCRs were present in many individuals, most TCR sequences turned up only very rarely across donors. In vitro tests confirmed that a few of the cytomegalovirus-associated TCR beta chains recognize cytomegalovirus antigens. A later analysis had no HLA typing for the validation cohort, so co-occurrence there was scored across all 110 or so repertoires. The study listed 170 or so TCR beta chains as associated with cytomegalovirus. A later analysis found that TCRs clustered in the first cohort also tended to co-occur in the roughly 120 validation repertoires, with approximately 93% of cluster scores above 0. Cytomegalovirus status was reported to be diagnosed by the classifier with high specificity and sensitivity in both the original and validation cohorts.

The sequence came from a young woman in good health and CMV-seropositive. Specimen: PBMCs.

CDR3 region: CASSYGRNTGELFF. The nucleotides are TGTGCCAGCAGTTACGGCAGGAACACCGGGGAGCTGTTTTTT. Here the chain combines TRBV6-6 and TRBJ2-2; too little of a D gene remains to name it. V loses 2 bases of germline sequence and J loses 1 base, and the interval between the two ends is 5 bases. The CDR3 sequence holds 14 residues, the cysteine and phenylalanine included. Only the CDR3 DNA is retained, 42 bases long and in frame from the first base. CDR1 and CDR2 (MNHNY, SVGAGI) derive from the germline V gene (reference sequence).